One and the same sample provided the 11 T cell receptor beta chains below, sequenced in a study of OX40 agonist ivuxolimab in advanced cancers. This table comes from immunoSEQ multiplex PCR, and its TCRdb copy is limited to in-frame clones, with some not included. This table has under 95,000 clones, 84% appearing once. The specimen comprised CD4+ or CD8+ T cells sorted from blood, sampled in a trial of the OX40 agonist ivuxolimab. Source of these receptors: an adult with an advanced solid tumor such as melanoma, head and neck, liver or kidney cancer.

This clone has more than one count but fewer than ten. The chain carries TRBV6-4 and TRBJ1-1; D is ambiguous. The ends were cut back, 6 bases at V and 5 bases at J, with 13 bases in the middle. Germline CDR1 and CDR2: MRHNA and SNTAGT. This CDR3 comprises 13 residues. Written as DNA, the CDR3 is TGTGCCAGCAGACTCGCTATGGGGACTGAAGCTTTCTTT. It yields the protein CASRLAMGTEAFF.

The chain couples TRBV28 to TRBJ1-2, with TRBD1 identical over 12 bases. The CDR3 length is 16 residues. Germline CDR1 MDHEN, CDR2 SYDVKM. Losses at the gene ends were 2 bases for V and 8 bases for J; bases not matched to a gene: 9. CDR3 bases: TGTGCCAGCAGTTTAAGTCCGGGACAGGGGGCGCTAGGCTACACCTTC. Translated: CASSLSPGQGALGYTF.

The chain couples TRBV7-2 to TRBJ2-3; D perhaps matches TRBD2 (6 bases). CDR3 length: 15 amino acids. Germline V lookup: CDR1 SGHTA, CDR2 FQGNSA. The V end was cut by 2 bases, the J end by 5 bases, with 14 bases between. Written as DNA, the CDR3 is TGTGCCAGCAGCTTAATGGCGGGGATGGGAGATACGCAGTATTTT. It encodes CASSLMAGMGDTQYF.

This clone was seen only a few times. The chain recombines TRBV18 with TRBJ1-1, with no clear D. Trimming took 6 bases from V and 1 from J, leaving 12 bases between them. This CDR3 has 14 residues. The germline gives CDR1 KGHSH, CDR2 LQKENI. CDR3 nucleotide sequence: TGTGCCAGCTCCAGGCAGAACGCGAACACTGAAGCTTTCTTT. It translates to CASSRQNANTEAFF.

This CDR3 reads CASSTDRETQYF. Here the CDR3 DNA reads TGTGCCAGCAGCACGGACAGGGAGACCCAGTACTTC. The chain uses TRBV7-2 and TRBJ2-5; 7 positions agree with TRBD1. V was clipped by 5 bases and J by 5 bases; unmatched bases: 2. CDR1 is SGHTA and CDR2 is FQGNSA in the germline V gene. This CDR3 comprises 12 residues.

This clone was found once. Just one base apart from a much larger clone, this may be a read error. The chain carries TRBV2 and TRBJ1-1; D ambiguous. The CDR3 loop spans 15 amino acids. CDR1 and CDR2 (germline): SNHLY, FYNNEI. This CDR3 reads CASSPEQNMNIEAFF. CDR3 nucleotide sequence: TGTGCCAGCAGTCCCGAGCAGAACATGAACATTGAAGCTTTCTTT.

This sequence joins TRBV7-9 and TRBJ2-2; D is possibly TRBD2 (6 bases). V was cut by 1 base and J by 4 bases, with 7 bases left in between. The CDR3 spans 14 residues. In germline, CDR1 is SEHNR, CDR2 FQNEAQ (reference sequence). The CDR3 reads CASSLGRVTGELFF. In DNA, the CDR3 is TGTGCCAGCAGCTTAGGGAGGGTCACCGGGGAGCTGTTTTTT.

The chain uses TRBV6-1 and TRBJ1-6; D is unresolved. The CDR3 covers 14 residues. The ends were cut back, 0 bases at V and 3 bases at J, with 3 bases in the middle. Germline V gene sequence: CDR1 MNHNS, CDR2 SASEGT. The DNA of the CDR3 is TGTGCCAGCAGTGAAGCTAGCTATAATTCACCCCTCCACTTT. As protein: CASSEASYNSPLHF.

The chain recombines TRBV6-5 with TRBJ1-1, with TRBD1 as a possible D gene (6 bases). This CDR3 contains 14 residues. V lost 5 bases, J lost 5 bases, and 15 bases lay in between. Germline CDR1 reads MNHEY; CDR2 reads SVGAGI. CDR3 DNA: TGTGCCAGCAGTGAAGAGGGGGTACTTACTGAAGCTTTCTTT. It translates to CASSEEGVLTEAFF.

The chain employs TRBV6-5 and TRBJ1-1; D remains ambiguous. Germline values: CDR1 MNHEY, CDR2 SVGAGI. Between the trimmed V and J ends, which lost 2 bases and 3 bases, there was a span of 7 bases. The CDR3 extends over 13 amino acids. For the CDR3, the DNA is TGTGCCAGCAGTTACGCAGGCGACACTGAAGCTTTCTTT. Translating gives CASSYAGDTEAFF.

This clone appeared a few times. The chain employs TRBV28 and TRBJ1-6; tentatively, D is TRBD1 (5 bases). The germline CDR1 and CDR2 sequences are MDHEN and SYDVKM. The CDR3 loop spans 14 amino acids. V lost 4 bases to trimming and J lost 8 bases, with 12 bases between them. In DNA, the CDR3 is TGTGCCAGCAGTTCATGGACATCGGATTCACCCCTCCACTTT. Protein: CASSSWTSDSPLHF.